This T cell receptor (beta chain) was recorded in a study of early T cells in non-severe SARS-CoV-2 infection. Study-wide points: VDJdb-based matching was biased toward anti-spike CD8 responses and missed private and CD4 specificities.

Regarding this clonotype: Its specificity is not known.

The TCR library protocol was used to attach unique molecular identifiers. These identifiers were attached to individual cDNA molecules. Each CDR3 protein gets one entry after TCRdb re-called the 5' RACE reads with MiXCR. The sample shows about 50,000 distinct CDR3 sequences, about 6% of them seen only once. This specimen was whole blood, taken at baseline. This TCR was sampled from an adult who was a healthcare worker with PCR-confirmed SARS-CoV-2 infection or an uninfected control (not recorded which).

Here the CDR3 reads CSSTWGHESGELFF. CDR3 DNA sequence: TGCAGTTCCACCTGGGGACATGAGTCAGGGGAGCTGTTTTTT. This chain joins TRBV20-1 and TRBJ2-2; D is perhaps TRBD1 (6 bases). V lost 8 bases and J lost 8, with 21 bases in between. The CDR3 runs 14 residues. Germline CDR1 DFQATT, CDR2 SNEGSKA (reference sequence).